This is a list of T cell receptor beta chains from one sample in a study of Ad26.COV2.S vaccination and SARS-CoV-2 variants. Assay used: immunoSEQ multiplex PCR; TCRdb lists only in-frame clones, some missing. The sample holds 430,000 or so clones, roughly 87% seen once. The sequences come from peripheral blood, collected in a trial of Ad26.COV2.S vaccine versus placebo. The receptors here all came from a person between 18 and 60 years old who received the Ad26.COV2.S COVID-19 vaccine or a placebo. The CDR3 runs from the conserved cysteine through the conserved F or W. The D gene is left open where the match is weak. Clone size, where shown, is once, few, many, or a class for clones that have expanded.

J gene: TRBJ1-2; clone size: NA; D gene: NA; V gene: TRBV29-1; CDR3 protein: CSVEDLHEARHYGYTF; CDR3 DNA: TGCAGCGTTGAAGATCTTCACGAGGCGAGGCACTATGGCTACACCTTC
J gene: TRBJ2-3; clone size: NA; D gene: NA; V gene: TRBV15; CDR3 protein: CATSRDLRAVSTDTQYF; CDR3 DNA: TGTGCCACCAGCAGAGATCTACGGGCAGTCTCCACAGATACGCAGTATTTT
J gene: TRBJ2-3; clone size: NA; D gene: NA; V gene: TRBV4-3; CDR3 protein: CASSQARVRDTQYF; CDR3 DNA: TGCGCCAGCAGCCAAGCCAGGGTTCGAGATACGCAGTATTTT
J gene: TRBJ1-2; clone size: NA; D gene: NA; V gene: TRBV2; CDR3 protein: CASSETYGYTF; CDR3 DNA: TGTGCCAGCAGTGAAACCTATGGCTACACCTTC
J gene: TRBJ1-6; clone size: NA; D gene: NA; V gene: TRBV18; CDR3 protein: CASSGGGEDSPLHF; CDR3 DNA: TGTGCCAGCTCTGGAGGAGGGGAGGATTCACCCCTCCACTTT
J gene: TRBJ2-2; clone size: NA; D gene: NA; V gene: TRBV7-2; CDR3 protein: CASSLPRTATNTGELFF; CDR3 DNA: TGTGCCAGCAGCTTACCACGGACAGCGACCAACACCGGGGAGCTGTTTTTT
J gene: TRBJ1-2; clone size: NA; D gene: NA; V gene: TRBV5-1; CDR3 protein: CASSLEFRVQEGYTF; CDR3 DNA: TGCGCCAGCAGCCTAGAATTCAGGGTCCAGGAGGGCTACACCTTC
J gene: TRBJ2-5; clone size: NA; D gene: NA; V gene: TRBV21-1; CDR3 protein: CASPRGTLQETQYF; CDR3 DNA: TGTGCCAGCCCGAGAGGGACCTTGCAAGAGACCCAGTACTTC
J gene: TRBJ2-3; clone size: NA; D gene: NA; V gene: TRBV7-2; CDR3 protein: CASRRGIWSQDTQYF; CDR3 DNA: TGTGCCAGCAGGAGGGGGATTTGGTCGCAAGATACGCAGTATTTT
J gene: TRBJ1-1; clone size: NA; D gene: NA; V gene: TRBV6-2/TRBV6-3; CDR3 protein: CASSALKFANTEAFF; CDR3 DNA: TGTGCCAGCAGTGCCCTGAAATTTGCGAACACTGAAGCTTTCTTT
J gene: TRBJ2-1; clone size: NA; D gene: TRBD2; V gene: TRBV5-1; CDR3 protein: CASSWRGLRGTRVYNEQFF; CDR3 DNA: TGCGCCAGCAGCTGGCGGGGGCTGAGGGGGACTAGGGTCTACAATGAGCAGTTCTTC
J gene: TRBJ2-1; clone size: NA; D gene: NA; V gene: TRBV7-9; CDR3 protein: CASSSPPGNNEQFF; CDR3 DNA: TGTGCCAGCAGCTCCCCGCCTGGAAACAATGAGCAGTTCTTC
J gene: TRBJ1-1; clone size: once; D gene: NA; V gene: TRBV6-5; CDR3 protein: CASTLTWRDTEAFF; CDR3 DNA: TGTGCCAGCACACTCACTTGGAGGGACACTGAAGCTTTCTTT
J gene: TRBJ2-3; clone size: once; D gene: NA; V gene: TRBV18; CDR3 protein: CASSPLHTDTQYF; CDR3 DNA: TGTGCCAGCTCACCACTACACACAGATACGCAGTATTTT
J gene: TRBJ2-1; clone size: NA; D gene: TRBD2; V gene: TRBV28; CDR3 protein: CASKGLAGGWSYNEQFF; CDR3 DNA: TGTGCCAGCAAAGGACTAGCGGGAGGCTGGTCCTACAATGAGCAGTTCTTC
J gene: TRBJ2-2; clone size: once; D gene: NA; V gene: TRBV19; CDR3 protein: CASSVGLANTGELFF; CDR3 DNA: TGTGCCAGTAGTGTGGGCCTGGCGAACACCGGGGAGCTGTTTTTT
J gene: TRBJ2-2; clone size: NA; D gene: TRBD1; V gene: TRBV6-5; CDR3 protein: CATQLTGDTGELFF; CDR3 DNA: TGTGCCACTCAACTGACAGGGGACACCGGGGAGCTGTTTTTT
J gene: TRBJ1-4; clone size: once; D gene: NA; V gene: TRBV18; CDR3 protein: CASYGQANEKLFF; CDR3 DNA: TGTGCCAGCTACGGGCAGGCTAATGAAAAACTGTTTTTT
J gene: TRBJ1-5; clone size: NA; D gene: NA; V gene: TRBV2; CDR3 protein: CASSLGRGNQPQHF; CDR3 DNA: TGTGCCAGCAGCTTAGGGAGGGGCAATCAGCCCCAGCATTTT
J gene: TRBJ1-6; clone size: NA; D gene: TRBD1; V gene: TRBV19; CDR3 protein: CASCSGQAGNSPLHF; CDR3 DNA: TGTGCCAGTTGTTCCGGACAGGCCGGCAATTCACCCCTCCACTTT
J gene: TRBJ1-6; clone size: once; D gene: TRBD1; V gene: TRBV6-5; CDR3 protein: CASRRDSDNSPLHF; CDR3 DNA: TGTGCCAGCAGACGGGACAGTGATAATTCACCCCTCCACTTT
J gene: TRBJ2-2; clone size: NA; D gene: NA; V gene: TRBV4-3; CDR3 protein: CASRPRATGELFF; CDR3 DNA: TGCGCCAGCAGGCCACGAGCCACCGGGGAGCTGTTTTTT
J gene: TRBJ1-5; clone size: NA; D gene: NA; V gene: TRBV4-2; CDR3 protein: CASSQDDIGNQPQHF; CDR3 DNA: TGTGCCAGCAGCCAAGACGACATTGGCAATCAGCCCCAGCATTTT
J gene: TRBJ2-5; clone size: many; D gene: NA; V gene: TRBV6-1; CDR3 protein: CASSEQAGAGETQYF; CDR3 DNA: TGTGCCAGCAGTGAGCAAGCCGGGGCGGGGGAGACCCAGTACTTC
J gene: TRBJ2-3; clone size: NA; D gene: NA; V gene: TRBV5-1; CDR3 protein: CASSLGEKSTDTQYF; CDR3 DNA: TGCGCCAGCAGCTTGGGCGAGAAAAGCACAGATACGCAGTATTTT
J gene: TRBJ1-4; clone size: NA; D gene: NA; V gene: TRBV18; CDR3 protein: CASSRGGFTTNEKLFF; CDR3 DNA: TGTGCCAGCTCCCGTGGCGGATTCACAACTAATGAAAAACTGTTTTTT
J gene: TRBJ2-1; clone size: NA; D gene: TRBD1; V gene: TRBV19; CDR3 protein: CASSIDPTSTGGGEQFF; CDR3 DNA: TGTGCCAGTAGTATAGACCCGACCTCGACAGGGGGCGGTGAGCAGTTCTTC
J gene: TRBJ2-3; clone size: NA; D gene: TRBD2; V gene: TRBV5-4; CDR3 protein: CASSSRGGSTDTQYF; CDR3 DNA: TGTGCCAGCAGCTCACGGGGGGGCAGCACAGATACGCAGTATTTT
J gene: TRBJ1-1; clone size: NA; D gene: NA; V gene: TRBV19; CDR3 protein: CASTLVDNTEAFF; CDR3 DNA: TGTGCCAGTACCCTCGTGGATAACACTGAAGCTTTCTTT
J gene: TRBJ1-4; clone size: NA; D gene: NA; V gene: TRBV7-9; CDR3 protein: CASSSQGRGRVPNEKLFF; CDR3 DNA: TGTGCCAGCAGCTCACAGGGCAGGGGAAGGGTACCTAATGAAAAACTGTTTTTT
J gene: TRBJ1-2; clone size: NA; D gene: NA; V gene: TRBV9; CDR3 protein: CASSVGPYGYTF; CDR3 DNA: TGTGCCAGCAGCGTGGGGCCCTATGGCTACACCTTC
J gene: TRBJ2-1; clone size: NA; D gene: NA; V gene: TRBV11-3; CDR3 protein: CASSLGAGTYNEQFF; CDR3 DNA: TGTGCCAGCAGCTTAGGGGCGGGAACCTACAATGAGCAGTTCTTC
J gene: TRBJ1-1; clone size: NA; D gene: NA; V gene: TRBV15; CDR3 protein: CATSTRVLATEAFF; CDR3 DNA: TGTGCCACCAGCACCAGGGTTTTGGCCACTGAAGCTTTCTTT
J gene: TRBJ2-1; clone size: NA; D gene: TRBD1; V gene: TRBV7-2; CDR3 protein: CASSMDRSSYNEQFF; CDR3 DNA: TGTGCCAGCAGTATGGACAGGAGCTCCTACAATGAGCAGTTCTTC
J gene: TRBJ2-5; clone size: NA; D gene: NA; V gene: TRBV27; CDR3 protein: CASSLAQETQYF; CDR3 DNA: TGTGCCAGCAGTTTAGCTCAAGAGACCCAGTACTTC